The source of this T cell receptor (beta chain) is a study of human T cells and chemical hapten exposure. Study-level points and caveats: TCRs at high frequency, those above 1 in 1000, did not change with DPC sensitization.

This clonotype showed up just a few times. What it recognizes is unknown. The CDR3 length is 17 residues. V was clipped by 5 bases and J by 1 base, with 20 bases between them. Germline V gives CDR1 SGHAT, CDR2 FQNNGV. Sequencing started from total RNA isolated from unfractionated whole blood. Per the original data handling: Samples ranged from about 23,224 to 690,600 TCRs, with a median of approximately 100,000. TCRdb independently ran MiXCR on the 5' RACE reads; one entry per CDR3 protein. The V and J calls here are based on TCRdb, not the publication. The sample has tens of thousands of distinct CDR3 sequences, about a sixth seen once.

The chain joins TRBV11-2 to TRBJ2-5; tentative D call: TRBD2 (7 bases). The clonotype comes from a female donor in good health. The CDR3 loop is CASSPLTGRETQETQYF. Here the CDR3 DNA reads TGTGCCAGCAGCCCGCTAACAGGGAGGGAAACCCAAGAGACCCAGTACTTC.